This TCR beta chain was profiled in a study of sequential checkpoint blockade in melanoma. Study-level background: Maintenance nivolumab came after either treatment sequence.

CDR1 and CDR2 from the germline V gene are MNHNS and SASEGT. This CDR3 has 13 amino acids. The V end was cut by 11 bases, the J end by 4 bases, with 15 bases between. Method: immunoSEQ multiplex PCR; TCRdb's copy keeps in-frame clones and lacks some. The sample carries over 15,000 clones, about 69% recorded once. Treatment denoted: randomized to nivolumab then ipilimumab (arm A) or the reverse (arm B). None of the patients previously received DNA-damaging chemotherapy. The clonotype comes from a human donor with melanoma. The chain has TRBV6-1 and TRBJ2-1; no firm D call. This sample comprised CD8+ T cells sorted from blood (inferred from file names), obtained from a patient given nivolumab and ipilimumab in sequence. CDR3 sequence (DNA): TGTGCCGCTATGGGTAAGAGGTACAATGAGCAGTTCTTC. It translates to CAAMGKRYNEQFF.